This entry describes one TCR beta chain. The data were taken from a study of blood T cells in healthy people across ages. The CDR3 extends over 15 amino acids. V was clipped by 0 bases and J by 7 bases; unmatched bases: 6. Germline assignment: CDR1 SGHNT and CDR2 YYREEE (reference sequence). The use of a sample-barcoded 5' primer and a J-beta primer mix characterized a second PCR of about 7 to 12 cycles. TCRdb processed the 5' RACE reads anew with MiXCR; each CDR3 protein has one entry. The sample holds 550,000 to 600,000 distinct CDR3 sequences, about 45% seen once. The origin of this receptor is a man aged 80 or over in good health. Material: blood. The chain employs TRBV5-4 and TRBJ1-2, with 10 nucleotides matching TRBD1. The CDR3 loop reads CASSLDWTGGGGYTF. Here the CDR3 DNA reads TGTGCCAGCAGCTTGGACTGGACAGGGGGAGGTGGCTACACCTTC.